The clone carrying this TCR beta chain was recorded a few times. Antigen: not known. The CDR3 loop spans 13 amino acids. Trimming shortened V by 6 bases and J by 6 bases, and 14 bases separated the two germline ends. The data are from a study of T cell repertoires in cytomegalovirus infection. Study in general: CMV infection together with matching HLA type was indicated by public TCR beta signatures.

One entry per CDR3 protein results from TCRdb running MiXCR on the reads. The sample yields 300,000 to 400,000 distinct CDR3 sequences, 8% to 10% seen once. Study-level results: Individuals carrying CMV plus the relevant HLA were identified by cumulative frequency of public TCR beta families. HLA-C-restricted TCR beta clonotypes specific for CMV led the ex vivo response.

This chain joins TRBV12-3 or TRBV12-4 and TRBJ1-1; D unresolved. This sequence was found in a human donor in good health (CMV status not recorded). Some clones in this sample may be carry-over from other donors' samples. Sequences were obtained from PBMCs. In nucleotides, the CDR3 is TGTGCCAGCAGCCTCCTGGTTTGGGCTGAAGCTTTCTTT. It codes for CASSLLVWAEAFF.